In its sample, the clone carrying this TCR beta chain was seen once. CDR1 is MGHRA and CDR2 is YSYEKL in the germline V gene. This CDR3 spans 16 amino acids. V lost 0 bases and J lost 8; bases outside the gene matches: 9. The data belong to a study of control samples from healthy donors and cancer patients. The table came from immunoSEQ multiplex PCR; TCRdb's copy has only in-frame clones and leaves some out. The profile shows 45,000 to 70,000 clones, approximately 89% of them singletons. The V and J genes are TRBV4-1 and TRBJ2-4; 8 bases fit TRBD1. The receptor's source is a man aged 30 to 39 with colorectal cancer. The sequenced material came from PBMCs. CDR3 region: CASSQEPWTGTDIQYF. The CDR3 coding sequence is TGCGCCAGCAGCCAAGAGCCCTGGACAGGGACGGACATTCAGTACTTC.